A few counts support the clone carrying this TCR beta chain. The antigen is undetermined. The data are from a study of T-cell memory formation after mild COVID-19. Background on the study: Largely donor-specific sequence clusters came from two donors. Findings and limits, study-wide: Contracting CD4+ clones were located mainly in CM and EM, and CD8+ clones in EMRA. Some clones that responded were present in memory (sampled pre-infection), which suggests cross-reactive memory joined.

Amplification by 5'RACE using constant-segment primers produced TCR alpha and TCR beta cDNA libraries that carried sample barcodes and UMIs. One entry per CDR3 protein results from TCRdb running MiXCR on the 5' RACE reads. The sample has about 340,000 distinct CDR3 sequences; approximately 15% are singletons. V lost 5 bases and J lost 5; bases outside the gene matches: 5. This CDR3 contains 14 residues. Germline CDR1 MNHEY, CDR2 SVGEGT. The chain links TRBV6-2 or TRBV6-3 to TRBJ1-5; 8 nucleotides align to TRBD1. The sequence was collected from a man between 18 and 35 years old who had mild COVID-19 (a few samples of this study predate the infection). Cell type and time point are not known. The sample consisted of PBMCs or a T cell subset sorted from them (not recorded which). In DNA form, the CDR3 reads TGTGCCAGCAGTCGGCCGACAGGGGATCAGCCCCAGCATTTT. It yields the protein CASSRPTGDQPQHF.